These 2 T cell receptor beta chains came from one sample sequenced in a study of blood T cell repertoires in COVID-19. Profiled with immunoSEQ multiplex PCR; TCRdb holds only in-frame clones, not every one. The top ten clones hold 2% to 2.5% of a sample with 250,000 to 350,000 clones, roughly 90% of them seen once. Sequencing was performed on peripheral blood. These receptors were collected from a woman in her forties or fifties who had recovered from COVID-19.

This clone was detected a few times. V and J are TRBV7-3 and TRBJ1-1; unclear D gene. The CDR3 sequence is 13 residues long. Trimming took off 5 bases at V and 0 bases at J, with 7 bases between the two ends. In germline, CDR1 is SGHTA, CDR2 FQGTGA. The CDR3 coding sequence is TGTGCCAGCAGCCGAACGGTGAACACTGAAGCTTTCTTT. Encoded protein: CASSRTVNTEAFF. The full variable domain, in which reference TRBV7-3 and TRBJ1-1 provide the parts outside the CDR3, is GAGVSQTPSNKVTEKGKYVELRCDPISGHTALYWYRQSLGQGPEFLIYFQGTGAADDSGLPNDRFFAVRPEGSVSTLKIQRTERGDSAVYLCASSRTVNTEAFFGQGTRLTVV.

The chain recombines TRBV5-1 with TRBJ2-3; a weak D match, TRBD2 (6 bases). Between the trimmed V and J ends, which lost 7 bases and 1 base, there was a span of 13 bases. The germline gives CDR1 SGHRS, CDR2 YFSETQ. This CDR3 comprises 14 residues. The CDR3 DNA is TGCGCCAGCGGTAATACGGGGGGCACAGATACGCAGTATTTT. This translates into CASGNTGGTDTQYF. Complete variable domain (other parts from reference TRBV5-1 and TRBJ2-3): KAGVTQTPRYLIKTRGQQVTLSCSPISGHRSVSWYQQTPGQGLQFLFEYFSETQRNKGNFPGRFSGRQFSNSRSEMNVSTLELGDSALYLCASGNTGGTDTQYFGPGTRLTVL.